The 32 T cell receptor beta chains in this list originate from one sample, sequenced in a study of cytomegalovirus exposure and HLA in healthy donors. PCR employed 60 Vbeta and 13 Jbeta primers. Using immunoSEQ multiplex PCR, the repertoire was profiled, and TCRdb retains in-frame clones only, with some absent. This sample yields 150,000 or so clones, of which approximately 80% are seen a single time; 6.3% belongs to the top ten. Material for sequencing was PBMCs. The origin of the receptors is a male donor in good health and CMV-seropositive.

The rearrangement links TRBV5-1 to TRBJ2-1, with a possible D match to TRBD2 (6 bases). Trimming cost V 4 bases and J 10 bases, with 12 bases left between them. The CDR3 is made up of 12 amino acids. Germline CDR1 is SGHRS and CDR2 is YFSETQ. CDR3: CASSEPGLEQFF. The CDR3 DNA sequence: TGCGCCAGCAGCGAGCCGGGACTCGAGCAGTTCTTC.

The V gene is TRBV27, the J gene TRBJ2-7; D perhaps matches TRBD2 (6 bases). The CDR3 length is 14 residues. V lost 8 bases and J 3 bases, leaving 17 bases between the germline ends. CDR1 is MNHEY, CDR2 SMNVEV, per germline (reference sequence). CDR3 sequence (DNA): TGTGCCAGCCGGCCCGGAGGGATACACTACGAGCAGTACTTC. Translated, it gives CASRPGGIHYEQYF.

CDR3 in amino acids: CASRLAVGTDTQYF. CDR3 bases: TGTGCCAGCCGATTAGCGGTGGGCACAGATACGCAGTATTTT. The V and J genes are TRBV19 and TRBJ2-3, with D possibly TRBD2 on 6 matching bases. The CDR3 extends over 14 amino acids. The V end was cut by 9 bases, the J end by 1 base, with 14 bases between. Germline V lookup: CDR1 LNHDA, CDR2 SQIVND (reference sequence).

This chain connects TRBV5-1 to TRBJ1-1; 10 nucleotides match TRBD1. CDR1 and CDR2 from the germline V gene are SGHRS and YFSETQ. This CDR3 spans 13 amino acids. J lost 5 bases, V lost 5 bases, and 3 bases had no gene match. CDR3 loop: CASSWTGGTEAFF. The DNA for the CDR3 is TGCGCCAGCAGTTGGACAGGGGGAACTGAAGCTTTCTTT.

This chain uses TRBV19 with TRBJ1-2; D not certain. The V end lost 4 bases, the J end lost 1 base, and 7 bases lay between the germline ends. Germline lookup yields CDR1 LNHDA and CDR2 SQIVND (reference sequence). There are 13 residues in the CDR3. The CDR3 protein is CASSTGVNYGYTF. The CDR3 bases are TGTGCCAGTAGTACGGGAGTTAACTATGGCTACACCTTC.

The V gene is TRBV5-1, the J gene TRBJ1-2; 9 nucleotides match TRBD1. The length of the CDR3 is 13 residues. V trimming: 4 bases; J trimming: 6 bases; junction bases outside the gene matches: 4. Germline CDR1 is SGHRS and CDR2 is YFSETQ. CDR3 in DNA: TGCGCCAGCAGCAAGGGACAGGGAAATGGCTACACCTTC. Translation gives CASSKGQGNGYTF.

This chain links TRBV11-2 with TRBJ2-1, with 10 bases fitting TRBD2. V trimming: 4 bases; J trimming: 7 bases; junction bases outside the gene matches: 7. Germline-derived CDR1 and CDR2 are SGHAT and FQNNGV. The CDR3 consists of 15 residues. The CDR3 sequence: CASSYLAGVGNEQFF. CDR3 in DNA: TGTGCCAGCAGCTATCTAGCGGGAGTTGGTAATGAGCAGTTCTTC.

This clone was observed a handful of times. The CDR3 nucleotides read TGTGCCAGCAGCGCCCACGAACCGGACACTGAAGCTTTCTTT. Translating it yields CASSAHEPDTEAFF. The gene calls are TRBV6-5 and TRBJ1-1; D ambiguous. Germline values: CDR1 MNHEY, CDR2 SVGAGI. Trimming pared 6 bases from V and 3 bases from J, leaving 14 bases between. The CDR3 spans 14 residues.

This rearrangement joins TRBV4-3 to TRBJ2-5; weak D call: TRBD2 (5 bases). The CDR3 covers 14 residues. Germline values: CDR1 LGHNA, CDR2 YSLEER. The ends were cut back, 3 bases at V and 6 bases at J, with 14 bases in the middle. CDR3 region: CASSHDYHTKTQYF. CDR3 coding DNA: TGCGCCAGCAGCCACGACTACCACACGAAGACCCAGTACTTC.

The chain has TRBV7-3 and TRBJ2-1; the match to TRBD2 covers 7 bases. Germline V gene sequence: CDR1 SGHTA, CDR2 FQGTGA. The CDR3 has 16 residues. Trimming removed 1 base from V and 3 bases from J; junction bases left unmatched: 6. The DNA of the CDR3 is TGTGCCAGCAGCTTAAACGGCCTAGCGGACTACAATGAGCAGTTCTTC. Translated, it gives CASSLNGLADYNEQFF.

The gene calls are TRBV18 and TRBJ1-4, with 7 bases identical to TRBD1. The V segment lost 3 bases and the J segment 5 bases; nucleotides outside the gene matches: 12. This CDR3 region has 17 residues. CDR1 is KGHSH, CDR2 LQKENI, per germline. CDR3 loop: CASSPLIPGQLNEKLFF. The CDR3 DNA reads TGTGCCAGCTCACCTTTGATCCCGGGACAGCTAAATGAAAAACTGTTTTTT.

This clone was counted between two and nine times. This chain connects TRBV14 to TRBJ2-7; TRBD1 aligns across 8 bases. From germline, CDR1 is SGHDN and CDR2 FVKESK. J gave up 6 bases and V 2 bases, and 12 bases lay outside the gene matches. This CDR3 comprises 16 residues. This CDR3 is CASSQRGLYTGGEQYF. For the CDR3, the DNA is TGTGCCAGCAGCCAACGCGGGTTATATACAGGGGGCGAGCAGTACTTC.

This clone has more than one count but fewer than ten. CDR3 DNA: TGTGCCACCGCCGGGAGGGCCGACTACGAGCAGTACTTC. Its protein is CATAGRADYEQYF. The chain has TRBV7-2 and TRBJ2-7; 8 bases fit TRBD2. This CDR3 spans 13 amino acids. Per the germline V gene, CDR1 is SGHTA and CDR2 is FQGNSA. J was trimmed by 3 bases and V by 10 bases; bases with no gene match: 8.

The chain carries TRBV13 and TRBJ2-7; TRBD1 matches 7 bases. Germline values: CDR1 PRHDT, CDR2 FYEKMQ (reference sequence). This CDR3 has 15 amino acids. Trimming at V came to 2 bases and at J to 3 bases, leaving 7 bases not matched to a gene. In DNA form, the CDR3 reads TGTGCCAGCAGCTTACGGAACAGGGGTCTCTACGAGCAGTACTTC. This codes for CASSLRNRGLYEQYF.

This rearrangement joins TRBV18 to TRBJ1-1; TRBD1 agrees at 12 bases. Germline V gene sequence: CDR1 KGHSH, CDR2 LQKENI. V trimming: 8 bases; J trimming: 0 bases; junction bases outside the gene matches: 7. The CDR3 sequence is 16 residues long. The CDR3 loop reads CASRPGTGGMNTEAFF. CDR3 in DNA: TGTGCCAGCCGACCCGGGACAGGGGGCATGAACACTGAAGCTTTCTTT. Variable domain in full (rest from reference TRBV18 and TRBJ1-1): NAGVMQNPRHLVRRRGQEARLRCSPMKGHSHVYWYRQLPEEGLKFMVYLQKENIIDESGMPKERFSAEFPKEGPSILRIQQVVRGDSAAYFCASRPGTGGMNTEAFFGQGTRLTVV.

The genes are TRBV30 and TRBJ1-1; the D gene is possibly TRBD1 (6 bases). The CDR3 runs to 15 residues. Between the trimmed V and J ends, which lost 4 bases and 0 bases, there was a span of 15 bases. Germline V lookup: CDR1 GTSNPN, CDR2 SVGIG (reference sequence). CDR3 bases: TGTGCCTGGATTCGGGGGGCTTTTATGAACACTGAAGCTTTCTTT. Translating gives CAWIRGAFMNTEAFF.

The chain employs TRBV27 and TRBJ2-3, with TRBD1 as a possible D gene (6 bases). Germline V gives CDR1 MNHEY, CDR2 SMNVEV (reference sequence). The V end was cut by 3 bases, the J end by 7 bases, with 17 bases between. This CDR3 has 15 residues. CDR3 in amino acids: CASSFGGNRGHTQYF. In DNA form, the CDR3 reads TGTGCCAGCAGTTTTGGGGGCAATCGGGGCCATACGCAGTATTTT.

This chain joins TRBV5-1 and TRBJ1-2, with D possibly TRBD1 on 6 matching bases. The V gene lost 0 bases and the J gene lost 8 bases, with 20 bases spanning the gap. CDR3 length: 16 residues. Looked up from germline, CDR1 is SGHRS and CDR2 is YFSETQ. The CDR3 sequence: CASSLVVGAPSEGYTF. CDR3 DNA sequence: TGCGCCAGCAGCTTGGTGGTGGGGGCGCCGTCGGAAGGCTACACCTTC.

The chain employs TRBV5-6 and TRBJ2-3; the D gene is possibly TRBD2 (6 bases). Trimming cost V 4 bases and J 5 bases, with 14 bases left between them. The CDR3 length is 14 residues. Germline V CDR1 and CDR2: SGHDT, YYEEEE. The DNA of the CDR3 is TGTGCCAGCAGCCCCAGCATGGGGGGAGATACGCAGTATTTT. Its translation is CASSPSMGGDTQYF.

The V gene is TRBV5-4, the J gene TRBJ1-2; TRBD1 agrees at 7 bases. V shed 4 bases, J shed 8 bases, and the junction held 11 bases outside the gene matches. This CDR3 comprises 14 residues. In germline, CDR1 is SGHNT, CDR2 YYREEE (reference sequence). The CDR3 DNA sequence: TGTGCCAGCAGCGCTACCACAGGGGCCCGGGGCTACACCTTC. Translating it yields CASSATTGARGYTF.

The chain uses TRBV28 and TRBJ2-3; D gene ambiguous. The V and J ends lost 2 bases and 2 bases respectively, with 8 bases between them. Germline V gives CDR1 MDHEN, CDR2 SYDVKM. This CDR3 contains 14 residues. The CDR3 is CASSLKLFTDTQYF. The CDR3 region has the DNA TGTGCCAGCAGTTTAAAGCTATTCACAGATACGCAGTATTTT.

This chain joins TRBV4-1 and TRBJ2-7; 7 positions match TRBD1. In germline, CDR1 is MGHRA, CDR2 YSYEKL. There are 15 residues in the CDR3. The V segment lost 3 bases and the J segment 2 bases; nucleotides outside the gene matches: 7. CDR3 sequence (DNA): TGCGCCAGCAGCCACCGGGACAGTCCAACCTACGAGCAGTACTTC. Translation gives CASSHRDSPTYEQYF.

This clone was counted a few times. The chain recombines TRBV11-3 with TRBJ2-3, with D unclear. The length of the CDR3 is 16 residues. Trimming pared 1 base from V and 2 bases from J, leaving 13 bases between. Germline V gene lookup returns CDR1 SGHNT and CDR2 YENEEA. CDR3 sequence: CASSLGVLSSTDTQYF. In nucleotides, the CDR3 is TGTGCCAGCAGCTTAGGGGTACTATCATCCACAGATACGCAGTATTTT.

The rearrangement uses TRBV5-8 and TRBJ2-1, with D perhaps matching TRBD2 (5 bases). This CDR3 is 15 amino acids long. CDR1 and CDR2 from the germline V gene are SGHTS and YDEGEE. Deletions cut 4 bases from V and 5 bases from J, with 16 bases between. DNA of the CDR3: TGTGCCAGCAGCCGTCCCCTACTAGAAGACAATGAGCAGTTCTTC. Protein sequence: CASSRPLLEDNEQFF.

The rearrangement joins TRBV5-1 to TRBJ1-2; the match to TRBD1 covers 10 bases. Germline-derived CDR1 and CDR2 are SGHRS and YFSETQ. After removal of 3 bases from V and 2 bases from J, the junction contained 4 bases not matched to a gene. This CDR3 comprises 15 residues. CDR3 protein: CASSWDRGGNYGYTF. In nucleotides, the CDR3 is TGCGCCAGCAGCTGGGACAGGGGTGGGAACTATGGCTACACCTTC.

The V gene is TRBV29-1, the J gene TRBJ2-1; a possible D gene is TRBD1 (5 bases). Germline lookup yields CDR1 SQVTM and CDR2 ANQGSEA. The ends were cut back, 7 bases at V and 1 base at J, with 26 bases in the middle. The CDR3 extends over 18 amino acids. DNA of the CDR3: TGCAGCGGCGGATACCCCCCAGAAGGGGTTGGGTCCTACAATGAGCAGTTCTTC. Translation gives CSGGYPPEGVGSYNEQFF.

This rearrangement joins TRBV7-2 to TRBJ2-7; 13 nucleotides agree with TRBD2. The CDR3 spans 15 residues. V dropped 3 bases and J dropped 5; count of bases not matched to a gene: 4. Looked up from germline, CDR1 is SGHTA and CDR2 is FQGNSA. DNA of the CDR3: TGTGCCAGCAGCTTTACTAGCGGGAGGGCAGACGAGCAGTACTTC. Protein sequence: CASSFTSGRADEQYF.

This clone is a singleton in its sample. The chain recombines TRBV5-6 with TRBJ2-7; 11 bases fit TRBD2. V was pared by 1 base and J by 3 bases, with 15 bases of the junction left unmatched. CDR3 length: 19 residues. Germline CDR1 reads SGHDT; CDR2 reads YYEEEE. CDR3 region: CASSLRLSGRADNLYEQYF. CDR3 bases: TGTGCCAGCAGCTTGCGGCTTAGCGGGAGGGCCGATAACCTCTACGAGCAGTACTTC.

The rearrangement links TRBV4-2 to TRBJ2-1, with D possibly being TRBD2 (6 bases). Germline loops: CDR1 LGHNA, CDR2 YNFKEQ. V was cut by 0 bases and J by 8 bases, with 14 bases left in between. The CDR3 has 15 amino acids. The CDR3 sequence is CASSQDLGSFYEQFF. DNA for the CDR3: TGTGCCAGCAGCCAAGATCTCGGGAGCTTCTATGAGCAGTTCTTC.

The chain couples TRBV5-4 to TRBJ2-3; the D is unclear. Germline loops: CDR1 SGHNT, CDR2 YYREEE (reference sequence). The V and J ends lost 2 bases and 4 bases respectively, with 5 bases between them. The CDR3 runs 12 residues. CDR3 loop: CASSFRADTQYF. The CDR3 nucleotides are TGTGCCAGCAGCTTTCGGGCAGATACGCAGTATTTT.

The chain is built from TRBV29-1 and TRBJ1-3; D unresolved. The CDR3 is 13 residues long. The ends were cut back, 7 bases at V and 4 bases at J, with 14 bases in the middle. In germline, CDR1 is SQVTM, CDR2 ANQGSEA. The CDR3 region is CSGRGKLGNTIYF. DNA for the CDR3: TGCAGCGGCCGAGGGAAGTTGGGAAACACCATATATTTT.

The CDR3 spells CASSLGGYEQYF. CDR3 DNA: TGTGCCAGCAGTTTAGGGGGCTACGAGCAGTACTTC. The chain links TRBV27 to TRBJ2-5; the D call may be TRBD1 or TRBD2 (5 bases each). The DNA end is more similar to TRBJ2-7, so the J call may be wrong. CDR1 is MNHEY, CDR2 SMNVEV, per germline (reference sequence). This CDR3 is 12 amino acids long.